Below, one T cell receptor (beta chain) is given with its context. Its antigen is unknown. The data were obtained in a study of OX40 agonist ivuxolimab in advanced cancers. The study's findings and limits: Near-lowest levels of clonal expansion characterized partial responders at 0.1-3.0 mg/kg. In CD8+ T cells, expanded clones were on average more numerous than in CD4+.

V lost 6 bases to trimming and J lost 3 bases; unmatched junction nucleotides: 7. Germline V gene data show CDR1 as MDHEN and CDR2 as SYDVKM. There are 14 residues in the CDR3. Here immunoSEQ multiplex PCR was the method, and the copy in TCRdb shows in-frame clones only, minus some. The repertoire has tens of thousands of clones, roughly four fifths of them found once; the top ten carry less than 30%. The source material was CD4+ or CD8+ T cells sorted from blood, sampled in a trial of the OX40 agonist ivuxolimab. This TCR came from an adult with an advanced solid tumor such as melanoma, head and neck, liver or kidney cancer. This chain joins TRBV28 and TRBJ2-7; 8 positions match TRBD1. CDR3: CASSPLDRDYEQYF. The CDR3 DNA follows: TGTGCCAGCAGCCCCCTGGACAGGGACTACGAGCAGTACTTC.